The clone carrying this T cell receptor (beta chain) was counted once. Its antigen is unidentified. This record comes from a study of blood T cells in healthy people across ages. CDR1 and CDR2 from the germline V gene are MNHNS and SASEGT. The junction had 6 bases not matched to a gene; V was cut back by 3 bases and J by 2 bases. This CDR3 is built from 15 residues. A J-beta primer mix and a sample-barcoded 5' primer were used in a second PCR of about 7 to 11 cycles. Each CDR3 protein is one row after TCRdb ran MiXCR on the 5' RACE reads. The sample lists 780,000 or so distinct CDR3 sequences, around three fifths occurring once. Study-level results: Any conclusive comparison of naive versus antigen-experienced cells was prevented by using unsorted PBMCs.

V and J are TRBV6-1 and TRBJ2-7, with TRBD1 identical over 8 bases. Sequenced material: blood. This TCR came from a middle-aged man in good health. Here the CDR3 reads CASSEGTGSTYEQYF. In DNA form, the CDR3 reads TGTGCCAGCAGTGAGGGGACAGGTTCTACCTACGAGCAGTACTTC.